This T cell receptor (beta chain) was observed in a study of T cells in Graves' hyperthyroidism and ophthalmopathy. Study-wide results and limits: A model of 13 V-J pairs discriminated ophthalmopathy from stable hyperthyroidism.

Regions amplified from RNA transcripts were the TCR beta CDR3 regions. Researchers ran a first-round RT-PCR on the TCR CDR3 using the HTBI primer set. TCRdb independently ran MiXCR on the multiplex PCR reads; one entry per CDR3 protein. Among around 600,000 distinct CDR3 sequences, 16% were seen once, and the ten largest hold less than 3.5%. This CDR3 has 13 amino acids. Losses at the gene ends were 7 bases for V and 2 bases for J; bases not matched to a gene: 4. CDR1 and CDR2 (germline): SEHNR, FQNEAQ (reference sequence). This clonotype has at least ten counts. Its target is unknown. Uncontrolled infection, other autoimmune disease, pregnancy or lactation led to exclusion.

This clonotype originated in a woman in her forties with Graves' ophthalmopathy. The sample was blood. The rearrangement uses TRBV7-9 and TRBJ1-2; 7 bases are shared with TRBD1. The CDR3 protein is CASTGTANYGYTF. CDR3 DNA sequence: TGTGCCAGCACTGGGACAGCGAACTATGGCTACACCTTC.